These 6 T cell receptor beta chains originate from one sample sequenced in a study of metastatic and nonmetastatic thyroid tumors. Prior to thyroid surgery, none of the patients had received any treatment. TCRdb called clones again from the PCR reads with MiXCR. The sample consists of approximately 90,000 clones, roughly 13% of them appearing once. Sample: blood. All receptors derive from a female donor with papillary thyroid cancer or a benign thyroid nodule (not recorded which). Some clones in this sample may be carry-over from other donors' samples.

This clone was recorded at least ten times. V usage is TRBV2 and J usage is TRBJ1-1, with D possibly being TRBD1 (5 bases). The V end lost 7 bases, the J end lost 0 bases, and 6 bases lay between the germline ends. Germline values: CDR1 SNHLY, CDR2 FYNNEI. The CDR3 spans 12 residues. The chain's CDR3 is CASMTVNTEAFF. DNA for the CDR3: TGTGCCAGCATGACAGTGAACACTGAAGCTTTCTTT.

This clone was seen ten or more times. This chain uses TRBV28 with TRBJ2-1, with D possibly being TRBD2 (6 bases). This CDR3 has 17 amino acids. Trimming took 5 bases from V and 6 from J, leaving 23 bases between them. Germline CDR1 and CDR2: MDHEN and SYDVKM. The CDR3 coding sequence is TGTGCCAGCAGTCCCGGGGTGGGCAGGGAGGTGGCCAATGAGCAGTTCTTC. Protein: CASSPGVGREVANEQFF.

This clone was counted ten times or more. This rearrangement joins TRBV20-1 to TRBJ2-5, with D perhaps matching TRBD1 (5 bases). The length of the CDR3 is 11 residues. From germline, CDR1 is DFQATT and CDR2 SNEGSKA (reference sequence). Trimming removed 7 bases from V and 1 base from J, with 7 bases in between. Here the CDR3 reads CSGQLQETQYF. The DNA of the CDR3 is TGCAGTGGACAGCTCCAAGAGACCCAGTACTTC.

This clone has ten or more counts. The chain has TRBV4-3 and TRBJ1-2; D gene unclear. Trimming pared 0 bases from V and 4 bases from J, leaving 9 bases between. The CDR3 loop spans 14 amino acids. Germline V CDR1 and CDR2: LGHNA, YSLEER. The CDR3 is CASSQDGDFYGYTF. In DNA form, the CDR3 reads TGCGCCAGCAGCCAAGATGGGGATTTCTATGGCTACACCTTC.

This clone was found many times. This chain connects TRBV11-2 to TRBJ2-1; D remains ambiguous. The V gene's germline CDR1 is SGHAT and CDR2 FQNNGV. V lost 0 bases and J lost 9, with 18 bases in between. The CDR3 extends over 16 amino acids. CDR3: CASSLDGVAVVGEQFF. The CDR3 DNA follows: TGTGCCAGCAGCTTAGATGGGGTGGCGGTTGTGGGTGAGCAGTTCTTC.

This clone was observed many times. The chain links TRBV7-9 to TRBJ2-7, with D perhaps TRBD1 (5 bases). Trimming removed 1 base from V and 5 bases from J, with 12 bases in between. CDR1 and CDR2 from the germline V gene are SEHNR and FQNEAQ (reference sequence). CDR3 size: 14 residues. The CDR3 DNA follows: TGTGCCAGCAGCTTAGGCGACCCCAGGGACGAGCAGTACTTC. It specifies CASSLGDPRDEQYF.